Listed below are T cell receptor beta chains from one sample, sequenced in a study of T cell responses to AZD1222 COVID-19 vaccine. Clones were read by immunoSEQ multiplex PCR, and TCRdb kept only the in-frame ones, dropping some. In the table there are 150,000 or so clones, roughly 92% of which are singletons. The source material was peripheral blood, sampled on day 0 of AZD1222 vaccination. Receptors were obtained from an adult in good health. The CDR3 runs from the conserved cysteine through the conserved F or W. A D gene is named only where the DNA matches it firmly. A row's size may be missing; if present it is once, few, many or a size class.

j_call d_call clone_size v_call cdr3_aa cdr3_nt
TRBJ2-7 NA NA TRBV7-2 CASSLYSGGTPYEQYF TGTGCCAGCAGCCTGTATTCAGGGGGGACACCCTACGAGCAGTACTTC
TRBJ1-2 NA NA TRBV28 CASSLVGGLRSGYTF TGTGCCAGCAGTTTGGTGGGGGGGCTCAGAAGTGGCTACACCTTC
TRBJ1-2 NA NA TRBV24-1 CATSPSSNYGYTF TGTGCCACCAGTCCATCTTCGAACTATGGCTACACCTTC
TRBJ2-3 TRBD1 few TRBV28 CASSPPGQGTDTQYF TGTGCCAGCAGTCCTCCGGGACAGGGAACAGATACGCAGTATTTT
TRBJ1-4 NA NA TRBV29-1 CSASQGSTNEKLFF TGCAGCGCCTCACAGGGATCAACTAATGAAAAACTGTTTTTT
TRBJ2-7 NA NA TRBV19 CASAGAYEQYF TGTGCCAGCGCGGGGGCTTACGAGCAGTACTTC
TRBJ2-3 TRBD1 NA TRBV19 CASSPWTGPNTDTQYF TGTGCCAGTAGTCCTTGGACAGGGCCAAACACAGATACGCAGTATTTT
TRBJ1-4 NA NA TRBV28 CASGQRGEKLFF TGTGCCAGCGGTCAGAGGGGTGAAAAACTGTTTTTT
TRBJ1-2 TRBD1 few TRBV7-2 CASSSGQLYGYTF TGTGCCAGCAGCTCGGGACAGCTCTATGGCTACACCTTC
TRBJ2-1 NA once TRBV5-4 CAISTGSYNEQFF TGTGCCATCTCGACCGGCTCCTACAATGAGCAGTTCTTC
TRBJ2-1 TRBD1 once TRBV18 CASSLQGASNEQFF TGTGCCAGCTCACTTCAGGGGGCGTCCAATGAGCAGTTCTTC
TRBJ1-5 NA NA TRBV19 CATSGEGLSNQPQHF TGTGCCACATCAGGGGAGGGATTGAGCAATCAGCCCCAGCATTTT
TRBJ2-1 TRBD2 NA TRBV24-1 CATSDFLAESYNEQFF TGTGCCACCAGTGATTTCCTAGCGGAATCCTACAATGAGCAGTTCTTC
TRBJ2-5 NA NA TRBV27 CASSLGRGGQETQYF TGTGCCAGCAGTTTAGGTAGGGGTGGGCAAGAGACCCAGTACTTC
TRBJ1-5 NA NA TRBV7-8 CASSLARTDNQPQHF TGTGCCAGCAGCTTAGCGCGCACAGACAATCAGCCCCAGCATTTT
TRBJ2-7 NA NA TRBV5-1 CASGPGGSYEQYF TGCGCCAGCGGGCCTGGGGGATCATACGAGCAGTACTTC
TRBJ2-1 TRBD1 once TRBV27 CASRGQGAEQFF TGTGCCAGCCGGGGACAGGGGGCTGAGCAGTTCTTC
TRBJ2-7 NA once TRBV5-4 CASSLGLHSSYEQYF TGTGCCAGCAGCTTGGGTCTTCACAGCTCCTACGAGCAGTACTTC
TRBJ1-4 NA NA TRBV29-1 CSVGQNNEKLFF TGCAGCGTGGGACAAAATAATGAAAAACTGTTTTTT
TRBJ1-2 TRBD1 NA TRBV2 CASLGQRGFYTF TGTGCCAGCCTGGGACAGAGAGGGTTCTACACCTTC
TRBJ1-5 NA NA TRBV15 CATSPFSNQPQHF TGTGCCACCAGCCCATTTAGCAATCAGCCCCAGCATTTT
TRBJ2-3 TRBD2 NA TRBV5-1 CASTDGTSGGTDTQYF TGCGCCAGCACCGACGGGACTAGCGGGGGCACAGATACGCAGTATTTT
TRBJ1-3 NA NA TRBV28 CASRTTAAGNTIYF TGTGCCAGCAGGACGACAGCTGCTGGAAACACCATATATTTT
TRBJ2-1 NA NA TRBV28 CASTPADFYNEQFF TGTGCCAGCACCCCGGCGGACTTCTACAATGAGCAGTTCTTC
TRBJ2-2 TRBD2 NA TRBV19 CASSRTSGINTGELFF TGTGCCAGTTCACGGACTAGCGGGATAAACACCGGGGAGCTGTTTTTT
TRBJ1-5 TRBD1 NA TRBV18 CASSRTGTGDQPQHF TGTGCCAGCTCACGGACAGGGACCGGCGATCAGCCCCAGCATTTT
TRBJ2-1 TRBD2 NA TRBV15 CATSRGAGSGTNEQFF TGTGCCACCAGCAGAGGAGCGGGATCAGGGACCAATGAGCAGTTCTTC
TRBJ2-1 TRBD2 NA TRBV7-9 CASSLVSGSNEQFF TGTGCCAGCAGCTTAGTTAGCGGGAGTAATGAGCAGTTCTTC